The 14 T cell receptor beta chains listed next were all sequenced from one sample in a study of CD8 T cell repertoires and HIV-1 epitope variants. These receptors' antigens are unknown. Here immunoSEQ multiplex PCR was the method, and the copy in TCRdb shows in-frame clones only, minus some. The sample includes thousands of clones, about two thirds of them seen just once. The sequenced sample consisted of cultured CD8+ T cells derived from PBMCs. These receptors all stem from a male donor with HIV.

The chain's CDR3 is CASSDGTVLNEKLFF. CDR3 nucleotides: TGTGCCAGCAGCGACGGGACAGTCCTTAATGAAAAACTGTTTTTT. This chain uses TRBV9 with TRBJ1-4; TRBD1 matches 7 bases. The CDR3 is 15 residues long. V shed 3 bases, J shed 4 bases, and the junction held 6 bases outside the gene matches. In germline, CDR1 is SGDLS, CDR2 YYNGEE.

The J gene is TRBJ2-7, the V gene TRBV5-6, with D perhaps matching TRBD1 (5 bases). Trimming cost V 1 base and J 3 bases, with 11 bases left between them. Germline values: CDR1 SGHDT, CDR2 YYEEEE. The CDR3 has 14 residues. The CDR3 bases are TGTGCCAGCAGCTTGAATACCAGGGTCTACGAGCAGTACTTC. Amino acids: CASSLNTRVYEQYF.

This clone was seen a few times. This rearrangement joins TRBV6-6 to TRBJ1-1; D not certain. V was clipped by 1 base and J by 0 bases, with 6 bases between them. This CDR3 spans 14 amino acids. Per germline, CDR1 MNHNY and CDR2 SVGAGI (reference sequence). CDR3: CASSYLDMNTEAFF. For the CDR3, the DNA is TGTGCCAGCAGTTACTTGGATATGAACACTGAAGCTTTCTTT.

The chain uses TRBV6-4 and TRBJ1-5; 7 bases line up with TRBD1. This CDR3 comprises 14 residues. Trimming removed 6 bases from V and 3 bases from J; junction bases left unmatched: 5. Germline V CDR1 and CDR2: MRHNA, SNTAGT. The CDR3 nucleotides read TGTGCCAGCAGGGAGACAGGGCTCAATCAGCCCCAGCATTTT. It is translated as CASRETGLNQPQHF.

V is TRBV29-1 and J is TRBJ1-1, with 8 bases identical to TRBD1. Germline CDR1 SQVTM, CDR2 ANQGSEA. The CDR3 covers 15 residues. Unmatched junction bases numbered 13, after V lost 5 bases and J lost 5 bases. CDR3 nucleotide sequence: TGCAGCGTTCCGGGACAGGCGGGCCTACGGACTGAAGCTTTCTTT. Its protein product is CSVPGQAGLRTEAFF.

The J gene is TRBJ2-7, the V gene TRBV2; 9 bases match TRBD1. V dropped 9 bases and J dropped 2; count of bases not matched to a gene: 5. This CDR3 is built from 13 residues. Germline lookup yields CDR1 SNHLY and CDR2 FYNNEI. The CDR3 is CARTGTGPYEQYF. The CDR3 region has the DNA TGTGCCAGAACTGGGACAGGGCCCTACGAGCAGTACTTC.

CDR3 sequence: CASSGQVNTIYF. The CDR3 DNA follows: TGTGCCAGCAGCGGGCAGGTAAACACCATATATTTT. The J gene is TRBJ1-3, the V gene TRBV5-6; D remains unclear. The length of the CDR3 is 12 residues. Germline values: CDR1 SGHDT, CDR2 YYEEEE. V shed 4 bases and J shed 6 bases, with 8 bases lying between them.

The V gene is TRBV7-2, the J gene TRBJ2-4, with D possibly being TRBD1 or TRBD2 (6 bases each). Germline-derived CDR1 and CDR2 are SGHTA and FQGNSA. V was cut by 1 base and J by 0 bases, with 10 bases left in between. The CDR3 is made up of 16 amino acids. The CDR3 here is CASSLVGGAAKNIQYF. CDR3 nucleotides: TGTGCCAGCAGCTTAGTGGGGGGCGCAGCCAAAAACATTCAGTACTTC.

The J gene is TRBJ1-1, the V gene TRBV9; D possibly corresponds to TRBD1 (6 bases). Trimming cost V 2 bases and J 3 bases, with 17 bases left between them. Germline V gene data show CDR1 as SGDLS and CDR2 as YYNGEE. The CDR3 covers 16 residues. CDR3 DNA: TGTGCCAGCAGCGTCCCCTCAGGGGTAGCTGACACTGAAGCTTTCTTT. It encodes CASSVPSGVADTEAFF.

The J gene is TRBJ1-3, the V gene TRBV19; maybe TRBD1 (6 bases). Between the trimmed V and J ends, which lost 8 bases and 8 bases, there was a span of 16 bases. Per the germline V gene, CDR1 is LNHDA and CDR2 is SQIVND (reference sequence). The CDR3 has 13 residues. The chain's CDR3 is CASGDTALDTIYF. CDR3 DNA: TGTGCCAGTGGGGACACCGCTCTGGACACCATATATTTT.

The chain links TRBV5-6 to TRBJ2-7, with TRBD1 identical over 8 bases. V shed 4 bases, J shed 3 bases, and the junction held 15 bases outside the gene matches. CDR1 is SGHDT, CDR2 YYEEEE, per germline. This CDR3 is built from 17 residues. The CDR3: CASSPYDPDREYYEQYF. The DNA for the CDR3 is TGTGCCAGCAGCCCTTACGATCCGGACAGGGAATACTACGAGCAGTACTTC. Using reference TRBV5-6 and TRBJ2-7 for the parts outside the CDR3, the full variable domain is DAGVTQSPTHLIKTRGQQVTLRCSPKSGHDTVSWYQQALGQGPQFIFQYYEEEERQRGNFPDRFSGHQFPNYSSELNVNALLLGDSALYLCASSPYDPDREYYEQYFGPGTRLTVT.

This chain connects TRBV7-2 to TRBJ1-2, with D unresolved. V was clipped by 4 bases and J by 4 bases, with 10 bases between them. This CDR3 is built from 13 residues. Germline V gene data show CDR1 as SGHTA and CDR2 as FQGNSA. The chain's CDR3 is CASSSSEGYGYTF. CDR3 nucleotides: TGTGCCAGCAGCTCCAGCGAGGGCTATGGCTACACCTTC.

J is TRBJ1-1 and V is TRBV7-6; 7 nucleotides align to TRBD1. The junction had 0 bases not matched to a gene; V was cut back by 1 base and J by 1 base. The CDR3 consists of 14 residues. Germline loops: CDR1 SGHVS, CDR2 FNYEAQ. This CDR3 reads CASSLGDRNTEAFF. In DNA, the CDR3 is TGTGCCAGCAGCTTAGGGGACAGGAACACTGAAGCTTTCTTT.

There are a few counts of this clone. V gene TRBV28 combines with J gene TRBJ2-1; TRBD1 matches 7 bases. CDR3 length: 12 amino acids. The germline CDR1 and CDR2 sequences are MDHEN and SYDVKM. Trimming at V came to 5 bases and at J to 9 bases, leaving 4 bases not matched to a gene. The CDR3 DNA sequence: TGTGCCAGCAGTCCAGGGGGAAGTGAGCAGTTCTTC. The encoded protein is CASSPGGSEQFF.